Listed here are 26 T cell receptor beta chains from one sample, sequenced in a study of identical twins (dated by TCRdb to about 2016). The method behind the library was 5' RACE. The listed sequencing device is Illumina HiSeq 2000. TCRdb itself trimmed the public reads at Q25 with fastp, ran MiXCR and retained productive beta chains. Rows are unified per CDR3 protein, each entry keeping the most common DNA and genes. For this sample the table gives roughly 250,000 distinct CDR3 sequences, of which roughly 13% were detected only once. The top ten clonotypes cover 8.8% of the sample. The sequencing input was memory (CD45RO+) T cells sorted from blood. The cell subset or site label here, explained by the study, means: CD45RO+ enriched T cells. The receptors were sampled from a woman under 30 in good health.

CDR3 in amino acids: CASSYTGLEQYF. The CDR3 nucleotides are TGTGCCAGCAGTTATACAGGGCTCGAGCAGTACTTC. V gene TRBV6-5 combines with J gene TRBJ2-7; D might be TRBD1 (6 bases). Germline-derived CDR1 and CDR2 are MNHEY and SVGAGI. The CDR3 consists of 12 residues. Trimming stripped 3 bases from V and 6 bases from J, with 9 bases between.

This clonotype has at least ten counts. The chain uses TRBV6-9 and TRBJ2-5, with no clear D. Trimming took off 8 bases at V and 10 bases at J, with 14 bases between the two ends. This CDR3 is built from 11 residues. Germline V gene data show CDR1 as MNHGY and CDR2 as SVAAGI. The CDR3 coding sequence is TGTGCCAGCGGTTGGGTAGGAGACCAGTACTTC. As protein: CASGWVGDQYF.

This clonotype was seen many times. This CDR3 reads CASSLGTEDEQFF. CDR3 coding DNA: TGCGCCAGCAGCTTGGGGACTGAAGATGAGCAGTTCTTC. The gene calls are TRBV5-1 and TRBJ2-1; the D gene is possibly TRBD2 (5 bases). V shed 0 bases and J shed 8 bases, with 9 bases lying between them. Germline CDR1 SGHRS, CDR2 YFSETQ. The CDR3 contains 13 residues.

This clonotype has more than one count but fewer than ten. V and J are TRBV25-1 and TRBJ1-5, with 7 bases matching TRBD1. This CDR3 is built from 14 residues. V shed 5 bases and J 5 bases; nucleotides not matched to a gene: 6. The germline V gene has CDR1 MGHDK and CDR2 SYGVNS. CDR3 protein: CASSLGQSYQPQHF. CDR3 DNA sequence: TGTGCCAGCAGTTTGGGACAGAGCTATCAGCCCCAGCATTTT.

This clonotype was seen a handful of times. This chain uses TRBV20-1 with TRBJ2-1; 7 bases are shared with TRBD1. The V gene's germline CDR1 is DFQATT and CDR2 SNEGSKA (reference sequence). Trimming cost V 3 bases and J 0 bases; bases outside gene matches: 5. This CDR3 is 15 amino acids long. CDR3 in amino acids: CSASIRQGSYNEQFF. For the CDR3, the DNA is TGCAGTGCTAGCATCCGACAGGGCTCCTACAATGAGCAGTTCTTC.

The gene calls are TRBV11-2 and TRBJ2-3; 7 bases are a match to TRBD2. Germline CDR1 and CDR2: SGHAT and FQNNGV. This CDR3 region has 18 residues. V was clipped by 5 bases and J by 2 bases; unmatched bases: 16. CDR3 bases: TGTGCCAGCAGCAGATTCGGGGCGGGTGGGACTATCACAGATACGCAGTATTTT. Its protein product is CASSRFGAGGTITDTQYF.

This clonotype came up many times. The V gene is TRBV14, the J gene TRBJ2-1; 10 nucleotides agree with TRBD1. This CDR3 has 16 residues. The germline V gene has CDR1 SGHDN and CDR2 FVKESK. The V segment lost 5 bases and the J segment 1 base; nucleotides outside the gene matches: 5. The CDR3 reads CASSRQGASSYNEQFF. The CDR3 region has the DNA TGTGCCAGCAGCAGACAGGGGGCAAGTTCCTACAATGAGCAGTTCTTC. Using reference TRBV14 and TRBJ2-1 for the parts outside the CDR3, the full variable domain is EAGVTQFPSHSVIEKGQTVTLRCDPISGHDNLYWYRRVMGKEIKFLLHFVKESKQDESGMPNNRFLAERTGGTYSTLKVQPAELEDSGVYFCASSRQGASSYNEQFFGPGTRLTVL.

The chain recombines TRBV20-1 with TRBJ2-5; D may be TRBD2 (5 bases). The V and J ends lost 6 bases and 2 bases respectively, with 13 bases between them. Germline values: CDR1 DFQATT, CDR2 SNEGSKA (reference sequence). CDR3 length: 13 amino acids. CDR3 loop: CSAKLQRQETQYF. In DNA, the CDR3 is TGCAGTGCGAAGTTGCAGCGGCAAGAGACCCAGTACTTC.

CDR3 bases: TGTGCCAGCAGCCTGATGGAGAGATCCACAGATACGCAGTATTTT. Its translation is CASSLMERSTDTQYF. The chain is built from TRBV9 and TRBJ2-3; D unclear. The CDR3 is 15 amino acids. V lost 4 bases and J 2 bases, leaving 14 bases between the germline ends. Germline lookup yields CDR1 SGDLS and CDR2 YYNGEE.

Points on this clonotype: Its ends do not fully match the called genes, so a read error is possible. This rearrangement joins TRBV2 to TRBJ2-7; no clear D. Germline CDR1 reads SNHLY; CDR2 reads FYNNEI. CDR3 length equals 13 residues. DNA of the CDR3: TGTGCCAGCACGACGATTAGCTCCTACGAGCAGAACTTC. It codes for CASTTISSYEQNF.

V gene TRBV20-1 combines with J gene TRBJ2-7, with a tentative D call TRBD1 (5 bases). V lost 3 bases and J lost 3, with 6 bases in between. The CDR3 covers 11 residues. Germline loops: CDR1 DFQATT, CDR2 SNEGSKA (reference sequence). The CDR3 sequence is CSASRVYEQYF. The CDR3, as DNA: TGCAGTGCTAGCAGGGTCTACGAGCAGTACTTC.

A few counts support this clonotype. CDR3: CSVQGANEKLFF. The CDR3, as DNA: TGCAGCGTTCAGGGGGCTAATGAAAAACTGTTTTTT. The J gene is TRBJ1-4, the V gene TRBV29-1, with 7 nucleotides matching TRBD1. The V gene's germline CDR1 is SQVTM and CDR2 ANQGSEA. CDR3 length: 12 residues. Trimming took 5 bases from V and 3 from J; bases not matched to a gene: 0.

A few counts support this clonotype. This chain joins TRBV3-1 and TRBJ2-3; D unresolved. The V gene's germline CDR1 is LGHDT and CDR2 YNNKEL (reference sequence). CDR3 length: 16 amino acids. V was clipped by 1 base and J by 4 bases, with 15 bases between them. CDR3: CASSQAPQFIPDTQYF. CDR3 bases: TGTGCCAGCAGCCAAGCCCCCCAGTTTATCCCAGATACGCAGTATTTT.

The rearrangement joins TRBV7-9 to TRBJ2-1, with a tentative D call TRBD2 (5 bases). The V gene lost 7 bases and the J gene lost 6 bases, with 13 bases spanning the gap. Per the germline V gene, CDR1 is SEHNR and CDR2 is FQNEAQ (reference sequence). The CDR3 loop spans 13 amino acids. The CDR3 region is CASTPQLGNEQFF. In nucleotides, the CDR3 is TGTGCCAGCACCCCGCAACTAGGCAATGAGCAGTTCTTC.

The chain couples TRBV20-1 to TRBJ2-5; no clear D gene. Trimming shortened V by 3 bases and J by 3 bases, and 11 bases separated the two germline ends. Germline V gives CDR1 DFQATT, CDR2 SNEGSKA (reference sequence). CDR3 length: 13 residues. The CDR3 sequence is CSASGTYKETQYF. The CDR3 nucleotides read TGCAGTGCTAGTGGAACCTACAAAGAGACCCAGTACTTC.

This chain connects TRBV20-1 to TRBJ1-2; D is unresolved. V shed 3 bases and J shed 4 bases, with 6 bases lying between them. The CDR3 length is 11 residues. Germline CDR1 DFQATT, CDR2 SNEGSKA (reference sequence). CDR3 loop: CSARDGYGYTF. The CDR3 nucleotides are TGCAGTGCTAGGGACGGCTATGGCTACACCTTC.

CDR3 in amino acids: CAISSQAGTGYTF. The CDR3 region has the DNA TGTGCCATCAGTTCCCAAGCCGGGACTGGCTACACCTTC. This rearrangement joins TRBV10-3 to TRBJ1-2, with a possible D match to TRBD1 (5 bases). The length of the CDR3 is 13 residues. Germline CDR1 ENHRY, CDR2 SYGVKD. V lost 5 bases, J lost 7 bases, and 14 bases lay in between.

This clonotype has a count of ten or more. The rearrangement joins TRBV5-1 to TRBJ2-3, with TRBD2 identical over 13 bases. V lost 4 bases to trimming and J lost 6 bases; unmatched junction nucleotides: 8. The length of the CDR3 is 16 residues. Germline V CDR1 and CDR2: SGHRS, YFSETQ. CDR3 coding DNA: TGCGCCAGCAGCCCACGGACTAGCGGGAGTTCGGATACGCAGTATTTT. This sequence encodes CASSPRTSGSSDTQYF.

This chain joins TRBV10-3 and TRBJ2-2, with TRBD1 matching over 11 bases. Germline V CDR1 and CDR2: ENHRY, SYGVKD. The CDR3 consists of 14 residues. With V trimmed by 4 bases and J by 11 bases, 6 bases remained unmatched. The CDR3 loop reads CAISVDRGPGELFF. The CDR3 nucleotides are TGTGCCATCAGTGTGGACAGGGGGCCAGGAGAGCTGTTTTTT.

The chain couples TRBV18 to TRBJ2-7; D perhaps matches TRBD1 (5 bases). V dropped 4 bases and J dropped 2 bases, with 15 bases sitting between them. Germline lookup yields CDR1 KGHSH and CDR2 LQKENI. The length of the CDR3 is 15 residues. As DNA, the CDR3 is TGTGCCAGCTCACTCCAGGGAAAGGGCGCCTACGAGCAGTACTTC. Its translation is CASSLQGKGAYEQYF. Together with reference TRBV18 and TRBJ2-7, the CDR3 gives the full variable domain: NAGVMQNPRHLVRRRGQEARLRCSPMKGHSHVYWYRQLPEEGLKFMVYLQKENIIDESGMPKERFSAEFPKEGPSILRIQQVVRGDSAAYFCASSLQGKGAYEQYFGPGTRLTVT.

This clonotype was recorded many times. The chain uses TRBV10-3 and TRBJ2-2; 7 bases are a match to TRBD2. Germline V gene data show CDR1 as ENHRY and CDR2 as SYGVKD. The V gene end was trimmed by 10 bases and the J gene end by 4 bases; junction bases not matched to a gene: 15. This CDR3 region has 16 residues. The CDR3 DNA reads TGTGCCACTTCGCCCCCAGCGGGATCGGGCACCGGGGAGCTGTTTTTT. As protein: CATSPPAGSGTGELFF.

Many counts were recorded for this clonotype. This chain joins TRBV3-1 and TRBJ1-2; D uncertain. Trimming took 0 bases from V and 4 from J, leaving 12 bases between them. This CDR3 spans 15 amino acids. Germline CDR1 and CDR2: LGHDT and YNNKEL (reference sequence). CDR3 in amino acids: CASSQDMVARYGYTF. Written as DNA, the CDR3 is TGTGCCAGCAGCCAAGACATGGTAGCGCGCTATGGCTACACCTTC. Variable domain in full (rest from reference TRBV3-1 and TRBJ1-2): DTAVSQTPKYLVTQMGNDKSIKCEQNLGHDTMYWYKQDSKKFLKIMFSYNNKELIINETVPNRFSPKSPDKAHLNLHINSLELGDSAVYFCASSQDMVARYGYTFGSGTRLTVV.

A few counts support this clonotype. V and J are TRBV5-1 and TRBJ2-7, with TRBD1 as a possible D gene (5 bases). Looked up from germline, CDR1 is SGHRS and CDR2 is YFSETQ. The V end lost 1 base, the J end lost 6 bases, and 8 bases lay between the germline ends. CDR3 length: 12 residues. The CDR3 spells CASSLQGREQYF. The DNA for the CDR3 is TGCGCCAGCAGCTTGCAGGGCCGCGAGCAGTACTTC. Full variable domain (outside the CDR3, taken from reference TRBV5-1 and TRBJ2-7): KAGVTQTPRYLIKTRGQQVTLSCSPISGHRSVSWYQQTPGQGLQFLFEYFSETQRNKGNFPGRFSGRQFSNSRSEMNVSTLELGDSALYLCASSLQGREQYFGPGTRLTVT.

This rearrangement joins TRBV9 to TRBJ1-2, with 7 bases that match TRBD1. Germline lookup yields CDR1 SGDLS and CDR2 YYNGEE. The ends lost 3 bases at V and 2 bases at J; junction bases unmatched: 7. The CDR3 is 15 amino acids. Written as DNA, the CDR3 is TGTGCCAGCAGCGAATCGGGACAGACCAACTATGGCTACACCTTC. Amino acid sequence: CASSESGQTNYGYTF.

The genes are TRBV20-1 and TRBJ2-5; TRBD1 matches 9 bases. CDR3 size: 16 residues. Germline loops: CDR1 DFQATT, CDR2 SNEGSKA (reference sequence). The ends lost 3 bases at V and 3 bases at J; junction bases unmatched: 11. The CDR3 here is CSASLSGQGKKETQYF. In DNA, the CDR3 is TGCAGTGCTAGCCTCTCCGGACAGGGGAAAAAAGAGACCCAGTACTTC.

V and J are TRBV10-3 and TRBJ2-5, with D possibly TRBD1 on 6 matching bases. The length of the CDR3 is 13 residues. Per the germline V gene, CDR1 is ENHRY and CDR2 is SYGVKD. V was clipped by 7 bases and J by 5 bases, with 14 bases between them. CDR3 sequence reads: CAINAGQGETQYF. The CDR3 nucleotides are TGTGCCATCAACGCAGGGCAGGGGGAGACCCAGTACTTC.